This T cell receptor (beta chain) derives from a study of shared clonotypes between healthy human individuals. About the study: Each donor's CD4 naive and CD4 memory cells filled three plates apiece, CD8 naive two, and CD8 memory one. Overall study findings and caveats: A reduction in generation probabilities was seen for non-shared clonotypes relative to those shared by all four donors.

Genomic DNA of each subset was evenly split across several immunoSEQ plates. Profiling relied on immunoSEQ multiplex PCR, and the TCRdb table lists in-frame clones only, not all of them. The table has about 1.5 million clones, under 99% seen once. Comments on this clone: Its antigen is as yet unknown.

The germline V gene has CDR1 SGHDN and CDR2 FVKESK. This CDR3 is 15 amino acids long. V dropped 4 bases and J dropped 3; count of bases not matched to a gene: 8. The sample taken for sequencing was naive CD4+ T cells sorted from blood. Indicated subset: CD45RA+ positively selected. This receptor was identified in a man aged 25 to 45 in good health. The genes are TRBV14 and TRBJ1-2; the match to TRBD1 covers 7 bases. The CDR3 DNA reads TGTGCCAGCAGCCTACCCGGGACAGCGCACTATGGCTACACCTTC. This sequence encodes CASSLPGTAHYGYTF. The full variable domain, with the rest looked up from reference TRBV14 and TRBJ1-2, is EAGVTQFPSHSVIEKGQTVTLRCDPISGHDNLYWYRRVMGKEIKFLLHFVKESKQDESGMPNNRFLAERTGGTYSTLKVQPAELEDSGVYFCASSLPGTAHYGYTFGSGTRLTVV.